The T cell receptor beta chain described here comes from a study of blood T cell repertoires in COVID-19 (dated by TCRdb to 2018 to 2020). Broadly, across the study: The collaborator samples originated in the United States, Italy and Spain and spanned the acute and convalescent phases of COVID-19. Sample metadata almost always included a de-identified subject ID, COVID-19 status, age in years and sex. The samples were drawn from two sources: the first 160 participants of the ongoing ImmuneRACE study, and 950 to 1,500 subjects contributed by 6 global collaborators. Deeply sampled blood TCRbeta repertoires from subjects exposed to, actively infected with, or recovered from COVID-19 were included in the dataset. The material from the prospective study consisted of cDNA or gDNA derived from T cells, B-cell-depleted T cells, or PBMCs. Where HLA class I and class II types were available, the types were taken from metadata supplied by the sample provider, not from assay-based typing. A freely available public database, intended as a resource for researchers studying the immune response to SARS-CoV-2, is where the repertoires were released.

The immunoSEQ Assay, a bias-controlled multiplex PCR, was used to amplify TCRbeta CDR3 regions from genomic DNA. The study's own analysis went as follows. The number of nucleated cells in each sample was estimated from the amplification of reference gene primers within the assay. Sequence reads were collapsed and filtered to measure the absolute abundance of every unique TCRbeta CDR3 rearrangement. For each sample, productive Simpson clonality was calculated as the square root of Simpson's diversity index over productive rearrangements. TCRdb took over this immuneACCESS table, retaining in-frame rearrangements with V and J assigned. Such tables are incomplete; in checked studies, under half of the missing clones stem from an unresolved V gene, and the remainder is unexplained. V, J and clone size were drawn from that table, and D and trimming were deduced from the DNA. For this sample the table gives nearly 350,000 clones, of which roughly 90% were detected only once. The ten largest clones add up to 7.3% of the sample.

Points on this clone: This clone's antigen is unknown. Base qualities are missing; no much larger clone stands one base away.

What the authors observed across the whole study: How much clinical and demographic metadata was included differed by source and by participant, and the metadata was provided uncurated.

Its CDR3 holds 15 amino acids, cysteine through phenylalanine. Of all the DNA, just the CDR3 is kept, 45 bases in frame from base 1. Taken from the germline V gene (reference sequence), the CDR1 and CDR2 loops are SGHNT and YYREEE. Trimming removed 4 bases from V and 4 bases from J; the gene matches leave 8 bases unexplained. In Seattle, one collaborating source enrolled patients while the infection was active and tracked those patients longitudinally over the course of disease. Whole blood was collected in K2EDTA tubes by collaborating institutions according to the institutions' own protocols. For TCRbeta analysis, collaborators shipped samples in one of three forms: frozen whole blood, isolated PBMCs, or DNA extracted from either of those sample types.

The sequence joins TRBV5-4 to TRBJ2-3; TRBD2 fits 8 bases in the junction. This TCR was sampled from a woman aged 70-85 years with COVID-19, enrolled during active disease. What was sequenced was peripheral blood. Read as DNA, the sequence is TGTGCCAGCAGCAACATAGCGGGGATGTCAGATACGCAGTATTTT. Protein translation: CASSNIAGMSDTQYF. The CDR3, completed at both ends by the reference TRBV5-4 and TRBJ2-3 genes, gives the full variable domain ETGVTQSPTHLIKTRGQQVTLRCSSQSGHNTVSWYQQALGQGPQFIFQYYREEENGRGNFPPRFSGLQFPNYSSELNVNALELDDSALYLCASSNIAGMSDTQYFGPGTRLTVL.